Below, 22 T cell receptor beta chains from the same sample are listed, as sequenced in a study of T-cell reconstitution after alpha-beta-depleted transplantation in children. Researchers prepared the TCRbeta library using unique molecular identifiers, the study reports. TCRdb reprocessed the PCR reads via MiXCR and lists one record per CDR3 protein. The sample has some 240,000 distinct CDR3 sequences, 9.7% seen once. The sequences come from PBMCs from the stem cell graft donor, collected from the stem cell graft. The receptors come from a human donor who donated a stem cell graft to a child with SCID.

This clonotype appeared many times. The V gene is TRBV5-1, the J gene TRBJ1-1, with 8 bases lining up with TRBD1. This CDR3 has 14 residues. CDR1 and CDR2 from the germline V gene are SGHRS and YFSETQ. V was pared by 5 bases and J by 4 bases, with 7 bases of the junction left unmatched. The CDR3 sequence is CASRAGGEVTEAFF. The CDR3 coding sequence is TGCGCCAGCAGGGCAGGGGGCGAAGTCACTGAAGCTTTCTTT.

This clonotype was counted many times. The V gene is TRBV6-1, the J gene TRBJ1-1, with D maybe TRBD1 (6 bases). Germline lookup yields CDR1 MNHNS and CDR2 SASEGT. The CDR3 consists of 16 residues. Trimming pared 6 bases from V and 1 base from J, leaving 18 bases between. CDR3 in DNA: TGTGCCAGCAGCCGACCAGGCGGGGGGCCGAACACTGAAGCTTTCTTT. It specifies CASSRPGGGPNTEAFF.

This clonotype has a count of ten or more. V gene TRBV5-1 combines with J gene TRBJ2-7; perhaps D is TRBD1 or TRBD2 (5 bases each). The CDR3 has 15 amino acids. Trimming stripped 0 bases from V and 2 bases from J, with 12 bases between. Germline V gives CDR1 SGHRS, CDR2 YFSETQ. CDR3 in amino acids: CASSLEGDPTYEQYF. CDR3 coding DNA: TGCGCCAGCAGCTTGGAAGGGGACCCAACCTACGAGCAGTACTTC. Complete variable domain (other parts from reference TRBV5-1 and TRBJ2-7): KAGVTQTPRYLIKTRGQQVTLSCSPISGHRSVSWYQQTPGQGLQFLFEYFSETQRNKGNFPGRFSGRQFSNSRSEMNVSTLELGDSALYLCASSLEGDPTYEQYFGPGTRLTVT.

In this sample, this clonotype turned up a few times. For the CDR3, the DNA is TGCGCCAGCAGCATACGTCCGCTGGACAGAAGCACAGATACGCAGTATTTT. Protein product: CASSIRPLDRSTDTQYF. The chain links TRBV5-1 to TRBJ2-3, with D maybe TRBD1 (6 bases). V lost 4 bases, J lost 0 bases, and 18 bases lay in between. The CDR3 covers 17 residues. Germline V gene lookup returns CDR1 SGHRS and CDR2 YFSETQ.

This clonotype appeared many times. The chain has TRBV5-6 and TRBJ2-7; no firm D call. Between the trimmed V and J ends, which lost 0 bases and 7 bases, there was a span of 11 bases. CDR3 length equals 13 residues. Germline CDR1 and CDR2: SGHDT and YYEEEE. This CDR3 is CASSLGGGREQYF. The CDR3 DNA reads TGTGCCAGCAGCTTGGGGGGTGGAAGGGAGCAGTACTTC. The full variable domain, completed using reference TRBV5-6 and TRBJ2-7, is DAGVTQSPTHLIKTRGQQVTLRCSPKSGHDTVSWYQQALGQGPQFIFQYYEEEERQRGNFPDRFSGHQFPNYSSELNVNALLLGDSALYLCASSLGGGREQYFGPGTRLTVT.

This clonotype has just a few counts. The chain carries TRBV5-1 and TRBJ1-2; D perhaps matches TRBD1 (6 bases). The CDR3 has 17 residues. Germline V gene sequence: CDR1 SGHRS, CDR2 YFSETQ. Trimming stripped 3 bases from V and 4 bases from J, with 22 bases between. DNA for the CDR3: TGCGCCAGCAGCTCCCTTACCGGACAGTCGGACCCCTATGGCTACACCTTC. It specifies CASSSLTGQSDPYGYTF.

There are many counts of this clonotype. The V call is TRBV6-1, the J call TRBJ2-6, with D possibly being TRBD2 (5 bases). The V gene's germline CDR1 is MNHNS and CDR2 SASEGT. This CDR3 comprises 16 residues. The V gene lost 6 bases and the J gene lost 0 bases, with 12 bases spanning the gap. CDR3 region: CASRRANRSGANVLTF. The CDR3 DNA sequence: TGTGCCAGCAGGCGGGCCAACCGCTCTGGGGCCAACGTCCTGACTTTC.

Ten or more counts support this clonotype. The DNA for the CDR3 is TGCAGTGCCCCTAATCGGGAGGGGGCCTCCTACAATGAGCAGTTCTTC. The encoded protein is CSAPNREGASYNEQFF. The genes are TRBV20-1 and TRBJ2-1, with a tentative D call TRBD2 (8 bases). V gave up 6 bases and J gave up 0 bases, with 18 bases separating them. This CDR3 spans 16 amino acids. The germline V gene encodes CDR1 DFQATT and CDR2 SNEGSKA (reference sequence).

To note about this clonotype: It may be a read error: a sequence one base away is much more abundant. The rearrangement links TRBV3-1 to TRBJ2-7; D uncertain. CDR3 length: 11 residues. Trimming removed 0 bases from V and 4 bases from J, with 1 base in between. From germline, CDR1 is LGHDT and CDR2 YNNKEL (reference sequence). The CDR3 region is CASSQDYEQYF. CDR3 DNA: TGTGCCAGCAGCCAAGATTACGAGCAGTACTTC.

This clonotype was found many times. The V and J genes are TRBV5-1 and TRBJ1-2; TRBD1 matches at 8 bases. This CDR3 region has 14 residues. Germline V gives CDR1 SGHRS, CDR2 YFSETQ. Losses at the gene ends were 6 bases for V and 0 bases for J; bases not matched to a gene: 4. The CDR3: CASTGQGANYGYTF. The CDR3, as DNA: TGCGCCAGCACCGGACAGGGCGCTAACTATGGCTACACCTTC. The full variable domain, its missing parts supplied by reference TRBV5-1 and TRBJ1-2, is KAGVTQTPRYLIKTRGQQVTLSCSPISGHRSVSWYQQTPGQGLQFLFEYFSETQRNKGNFPGRFSGRQFSNSRSEMNVSTLELGDSALYLCASTGQGANYGYTFGSGTRLTVV.

There are a few counts of this clonotype. This chain joins TRBV29-1 and TRBJ2-2, with TRBD1 identical over 9 bases. The germline V gene has CDR1 SQVTM and CDR2 ANQGSEA. This CDR3 spans 16 amino acids. This chain's CDR3 is CTHWRRDRENTGELFF. The CDR3 DNA sequence: TGCACCCACTGGAGGCGGGACAGGGAAAACACCGGGGAGCTGTTTTTT.

Of note for this clonotype: Sequence at one end of the junction differs from germline and may be a read error. The chain has TRBV7-2 and TRBJ2-7, with D possibly TRBD2 on 6 matching bases. Germline CDR1 SGHTA, CDR2 FQGNSA. The CDR3 totals 15 residues. CDR3 in amino acids: CAGSLASGVSYEQYF. The DNA of the CDR3 is TGCGCCGGCAGCTTAGCATCGGGGGTATCCTACGAGCAGTACTTC.

There are many counts of this clonotype. CDR3 sequence (DNA): TGTGCCAGCAGCCAAGGGTCAGTTGCAAAACTGTTTTTT. It encodes CASSQGSVAKLFF. The chain is built from TRBV3-1 and TRBJ1-4, with unresolved D. V was shortened by 1 base and J by 10 bases, with 10 bases between the two germline ends. The germline V gene encodes CDR1 LGHDT and CDR2 YNNKEL (reference sequence). This CDR3 region has 13 residues.

This clonotype was picked up many times. V usage is TRBV9 and J usage is TRBJ2-1; 13 bases agree with TRBD2. The germline CDR1 and CDR2 sequences are SGDLS and YYNGEE. CDR3 length: 16 residues. V was pared by 3 bases and J by 2 bases, with 2 bases of the junction left unmatched. Written as DNA, the CDR3 is TGTGCCAGCAGCGCCGGGACTAGCGGGACCTACAATGAGCAGTTCTTC. Translation gives CASSAGTSGTYNEQFF. Variable domain in full (rest from reference TRBV9 and TRBJ2-1): DSGVTQTPKHLITATGQRVTLRCSPRSGDLSVYWYQQSLDQGLQFLIQYYNGEERAKGNILERFSAQQFPDLHSELNLSSLELGDSALYFCASSAGTSGTYNEQFFGPGTRLTVL.

The rearrangement links TRBV4-3 to TRBJ1-5; D unclear. Trimming stripped 4 bases from V and 0 bases from J, with 10 bases between. The CDR3 loop spans 15 amino acids. The germline V gene encodes CDR1 LGHNA and CDR2 YSLEER. The CDR3 DNA sequence: TGCGCCAGCAGCCGAGTTTGGGCTAGCAATCAGCCCCAGCATTTT. This encodes CASSRVWASNQPQHF.

This clonotype has a count of ten or more. The chain couples TRBV28 to TRBJ1-5; a weak D match, TRBD1 (6 bases). Germline assignment: CDR1 MDHEN and CDR2 SYDVKM. This CDR3 region has 15 residues. Trimming pared 6 bases from V and 3 bases from J, leaving 15 bases between. The DNA of the CDR3 is TGTGCCAGCAGCTCGAAACAGGGCCACAATCAGCCCCAGCATTTT. Amino acid sequence: CASSSKQGHNQPQHF.

In its sample, this clonotype was seen a few times. The CDR3 DNA sequence: TGCAGTGCTAGTTTAGGAGGACTCTATGGCTACACCTTC. The encoded protein is CSASLGGLYGYTF. The chain is built from TRBV20-1 and TRBJ1-2; D is undetermined. This CDR3 is built from 13 residues. The V gene lost 3 bases and the J gene lost 4 bases, with 12 bases spanning the gap. In germline, CDR1 is DFQATT, CDR2 SNEGSKA (reference sequence).

The chain uses TRBV27 and TRBJ1-5; D ambiguous. Trimming took off 2 bases at V and 7 bases at J, with 12 bases between the two ends. There are 14 residues in the CDR3. Per germline, CDR1 MNHEY and CDR2 SMNVEV (reference sequence). This CDR3 is CASSLKGSRQPQHF. The CDR3, as DNA: TGTGCCAGCAGTTTAAAGGGATCTCGGCAGCCCCAGCATTTT.

This clonotype was picked up a small number of times. The chain couples TRBV4-1 to TRBJ2-5, with D tentatively TRBD2 (5 bases). Deletions cut 0 bases from V and 4 bases from J, with 12 bases between. The V gene's germline CDR1 is MGHRA and CDR2 YSYEKL. The CDR3 length is 15 residues. This CDR3 is CASSQDRGNGETQYF. DNA for the CDR3: TGCGCCAGCAGCCAAGATAGAGGGAATGGAGAGACCCAGTACTTC.

This clonotype was observed a handful of times. The chain is built from TRBV4-1 and TRBJ2-7; TRBD2 agrees at 12 bases. Trimming removed 2 bases from V and 2 bases from J; junction bases left unmatched: 4. Germline-derived CDR1 and CDR2 are MGHRA and YSYEKL. The CDR3 is 16 amino acids. The CDR3: CASSQRLAGDPYEQYF. The CDR3 coding sequence is TGCGCCAGCAGCCAACGACTAGCGGGGGACCCCTACGAGCAGTACTTC.

Regarding this clonotype: It may be a read error: a sequence one base away is much more abundant. The chain recombines TRBV3-1 with TRBJ2-4; D is possibly TRBD1 or TRBD2 (5 bases each). CDR1 LGHDT and CDR2 YNNKEL come from the germline V gene (reference sequence). This CDR3 contains 18 residues. The CDR3 loop is CATSQGRTLGTGKNIQYF. CDR3 in DNA: TGTGCCACCAGCCAAGGGCGGACTTTAGGGACGGGCAAAAACATTCAGTACTTC.

This clonotype was detected many times. This chain links TRBV7-2 with TRBJ1-2; D may be TRBD1 (5 bases). The CDR3 spans 16 residues. Trimming took 1 base from V and 0 from J, leaving 12 bases between them. Germline CDR1 is SGHTA and CDR2 is FQGNSA. The DNA of the CDR3 is TGTGCCAGCAGCTTAGTTGCAGGCAGGGCTAACTATGGCTACACCTTC. Its translation: CASSLVAGRANYGYTF. Looking up the rest from reference TRBV7-2 and TRBJ1-2 gives the full variable domain: GAGVSQSPSNKVTEKGKDVELRCDPISGHTALYWYRQSLGQGLEFLIYFQGNSAPDKSGLPSDRFSAERTGGSVSTLTIQRTQQEDSAVYLCASSLVAGRANYGYTFGSGTRLTVV.